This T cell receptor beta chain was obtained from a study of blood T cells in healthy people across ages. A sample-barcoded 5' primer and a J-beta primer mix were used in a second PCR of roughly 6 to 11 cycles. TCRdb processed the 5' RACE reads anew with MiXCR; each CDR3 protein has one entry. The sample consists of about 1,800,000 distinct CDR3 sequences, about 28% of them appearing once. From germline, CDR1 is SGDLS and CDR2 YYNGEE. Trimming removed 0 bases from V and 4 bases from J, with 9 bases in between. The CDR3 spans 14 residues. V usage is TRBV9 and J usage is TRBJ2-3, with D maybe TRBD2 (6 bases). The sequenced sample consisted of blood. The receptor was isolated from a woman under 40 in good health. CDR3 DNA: TGTGCCAGCAGCGTAGAGTGGAGGGCAGATACGCAGTATTTT. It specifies CASSVEWRADTQYF.